Listed here are 7 T cell receptor beta chains from one sample, sequenced in a study of T cell responses to AZD1222 COVID-19 vaccine. The protocol was immunoSEQ multiplex PCR, while the TCRdb copy is restricted to in-frame clones and leaves out a portion. The sample lists around 92,000 clones, approximately 90% occurring once. Sample: peripheral blood, taken on day 0 of AZD1222 vaccination. All receptors derive from an adult in good health.

This chain links TRBV27 with TRBJ1-4, with 8 bases aligning to TRBD1. The germline V gene encodes CDR1 MNHEY and CDR2 SMNVEV (reference sequence). J lost 8 bases, V lost 7 bases, and 6 bases had no gene match. CDR3 length: 13 amino acids. The CDR3 loop reads CASTPRQGEKLFF. CDR3 sequence (DNA): TGTGCCAGCACCCCCCGACAGGGGGAAAAACTGTTTTTT.

The V call is TRBV7-3, the J call TRBJ2-3; D may be TRBD2 (5 bases). V lost 4 bases to trimming and J lost 6 bases, with 14 bases between them. The germline V gene has CDR1 SGHTA and CDR2 FQGTGA. The CDR3 consists of 14 residues. CDR3 sequence reads: CASSSQTSVDTQYF. The CDR3 nucleotides are TGTGCCAGCAGCTCACAAACTAGTGTCGATACGCAGTATTTT.

The chain uses TRBV6-5 and TRBJ2-3; 7 nucleotides align to TRBD2. Trimming at V came to 7 bases and at J to 1 base, leaving 5 bases not matched to a gene. The germline gives CDR1 MNHEY, CDR2 SVGAGI. The CDR3 is made up of 14 amino acids. The DNA for the CDR3 is TGTGCCAGCACCACCACTAGCGGCACAGATACGCAGTATTTT. Amino acids: CASTTTSGTDTQYF.

The chain uses TRBV10-2 and TRBJ1-1; D possibly corresponds to TRBD1 (6 bases). Germline CDR1 reads WSHSY; CDR2 reads SAAADI. This CDR3 is 14 amino acids long. V dropped 4 bases and J dropped 0 bases, with 9 bases sitting between them. The CDR3 is CASSGGHLNTEAFF. CDR3 DNA sequence: TGCGCCAGCAGTGGGGGGCACTTGAACACTGAAGCTTTCTTT.

The chain combines TRBV28 with TRBJ1-2; D is possibly TRBD1 (5 bases). The germline CDR1 and CDR2 sequences are MDHEN and SYDVKM. V dropped 7 bases and J dropped 0 bases, with 9 bases sitting between them. CDR3 size: 13 residues. The DNA of the CDR3 is TGTGCCAGCAAAGCGGGGGCTAACTATGGCTACACCTTC. It specifies CASKAGANYGYTF.

The chain recombines TRBV9 with TRBJ1-1; D gene uncertain. The CDR3 has 13 residues. CDR1 SGDLS and CDR2 YYNGEE come from the germline V gene. Trimming stripped 0 bases from V and 4 bases from J, with 7 bases between. The CDR3 DNA sequence: TGTGCCAGCAGCGTAGGCCCTTCCACTGAAGCTTTCTTT. Its protein is CASSVGPSTEAFF.

A few counts support this clone. The chain uses TRBV29-1 and TRBJ2-7; tentatively, D is TRBD1 (6 bases). V lost 5 bases to trimming and J lost 2 bases, with 16 bases between them. Germline values: CDR1 SQVTM, CDR2 ANQGSEA. CDR3 size: 14 residues. DNA of the CDR3: TGCAGCGTTAGGCCTACGACAGGAGCCTACGAGCAGTACTTC. Its translation: CSVRPTTGAYEQYF.